What follows are 27 T cell receptor beta chains derived from one specimen sequenced in a study of monozygotic twins with inflammatory bowel disease. Following a re-call of the 5' RACE reads, TCRdb has one entry per CDR3 protein and lacks DNA. This listing includes 330,000 or so distinct CDR3 sequences. Sequencing was carried out using blood. These receptor sequences come from a human donor with ulcerative colitis or Crohn's disease, or a healthy co-twin of an affected twin (not recorded which).

The chain employs TRBV7-2 and TRBJ2-5; TCRdb's D gene call, TRBD1, goes unchecked for lack of DNA. Germline CDR1 SGHTA, CDR2 FQGNSA. This CDR3 contains 14 residues. The CDR3 here is CASRSTGSSLAQYF.

The chain employs TRBV29-1 and TRBJ1-1; no DNA is available, so the TRBD1 call from TCRdb remains unchecked. This CDR3 spans 14 amino acids. Germline V lookup: CDR1 SQVTM, CDR2 ANQGSEA. Here the CDR3 reads CSVAPRLGDTEAFF.

The chain combines TRBV6-2 or TRBV6-3 with TRBJ2-2. CDR1 is MNHEY and CDR2 is SVGEGT in the germline V gene. This CDR3 region has 14 residues. CDR3 residues: CASSRGALAGELFF.

The chain employs TRBV4-1 and TRBJ1-1; lacking DNA, the TRBD1 call made by TCRdb goes unchecked. CDR3 length: 14 amino acids. Germline CDR1 reads MGHRA; CDR2 reads YSYEKL. CDR3 loop: CASSQRQGNTEAFF.

The V gene is TRBV12-3 or TRBV12-4, the J gene TRBJ1-1; TCRdb's assignment of TRBD1 cannot be checked, as there is no DNA. The CDR3 covers 12 residues. The CDR3 protein is CASSPGDTEAFF.

The chain combines TRBV20-1 with TRBJ2-3. The CDR3 totals 12 residues. CDR1 is DFQATT, CDR2 SNEGSKA, per germline (reference sequence). CDR3 region: CSALDGADTQYF.

V is TRBV5-3 and J is TRBJ1-1; the TRBD1 assignment by TCRdb is unverifiable without DNA. TRBV5-3 is marked as an open reading frame, function uncertain. The CDR3 spans 13 residues. This CDR3 is CRCQGVKNTEAFF.

The chain couples TRBV30 to TRBJ2-2; TCRdb's D call of TRBD1 is untestable without DNA. CDR1 GTSNPN and CDR2 SVGIG come from the germline V gene (reference sequence). CDR3 length: 13 amino acids. CDR3: CAWDRGDTGELFF.

The chain couples TRBV19 to TRBJ1-5. CDR3 size: 13 residues. CDR1 and CDR2 (germline): LNHDA, SQIVND (reference sequence). The CDR3 region is CASSIGVGQPQHF.

V usage is TRBV12-3 or TRBV12-4 and J usage is TRBJ2-2. This CDR3 has 13 amino acids. This CDR3 reads CASSLRSFGELFF.

This chain connects TRBV7-2 to TRBJ2-7; as DNA is missing, the TRBD1 call by TCRdb cannot be tested. The CDR3 contains 14 residues. Germline-derived CDR1 and CDR2 are SGHTA and FQGNSA. This chain's CDR3 is CASSFRGRPYEQYF.

CDR3 in amino acids: CSARDTGRGYEQYF. The J gene is TRBJ2-7, the V gene TRBV20-1; TCRdb gives TRBD1 as the D gene, but with no DNA this cannot be confirmed. CDR3 length: 14 residues. CDR1 and CDR2 from the germline V gene are DFQATT and SNEGSKA (reference sequence).

The V gene is TRBV7-6, the J gene TRBJ2-5; TCRdb's assignment of TRBD1 cannot be checked, as there is no DNA. Germline CDR1 reads SGHVS; CDR2 reads FNYEAQ. This CDR3 contains 18 residues. CDR3 protein: CASSRGTGTGISGETQYF.

J is TRBJ1-1 and V is TRBV7-2; the TCRdb D gene call, TRBD1, has no DNA to confirm it. This CDR3 spans 15 amino acids. CDR1 is SGHTA, CDR2 FQGNSA, per germline. The CDR3 sequence: CASSPGDSFGTEAFF.

This chain joins TRBV6-1 and TRBJ2-7. Germline V gene lookup returns CDR1 MNHNS and CDR2 SASEGT. This CDR3 is built from 15 residues. CDR3 residues: CASSTIEGGSYEQYF.

V and J are TRBV4-1 and TRBJ2-1; the TCRdb call, TRBD2, lacks DNA for checking. The CDR3 covers 16 residues. Germline V CDR1 and CDR2: MGHRA, YSYEKL. CDR3 region: CASSQAPSATYNEQFF.

This chain connects TRBV5-1 to TRBJ2-1. Germline V gene data show CDR1 as SGHRS and CDR2 as YFSETQ. The CDR3 runs to 15 residues. The chain's CDR3 is CASSEFGYSYNEQFF.

The chain recombines TRBV12-3 or TRBV12-4 with TRBJ2-5; TCRdb designates TRBD1, a call that cannot be tested without DNA. This CDR3 has 15 amino acids. CDR3 sequence: CASSPAGVYQETQYF.

This rearrangement joins TRBV4-1 to TRBJ1-1. This CDR3 is built from 14 residues. The germline V gene has CDR1 MGHRA and CDR2 YSYEKL. The CDR3: CASSPSPSNTEAFF.

V is TRBV5-1 and J is TRBJ1-5; TCRdb's D call of TRBD1 is untestable without DNA. CDR3 length: 15 residues. The germline CDR1 and CDR2 sequences are SGHRS and YFSETQ. CDR3 in amino acids: CASSLGQYSNQPQHF.

The rearrangement uses TRBV5-5 and TRBJ2-3; TCRdb selects TRBD1, and the lack of DNA leaves this call unchecked. The length of the CDR3 is 15 residues. Germline V CDR1 and CDR2: SGHKS, YYEKEE (reference sequence). This CDR3 is CASSLPAGLKDTQYF.

The chain has TRBV15 and TRBJ1-5; TCRdb names TRBD1, which stays unverified in the absence of DNA. Germline CDR1 and CDR2: LNHNV and YYDKDF (reference sequence). There are 15 residues in the CDR3. This chain's CDR3 is CATSVTGMGNQPQHF.

This chain uses TRBV6-1 with TRBJ2-7; TCRdb's D call, TRBD1, is unchecked because there is no DNA. The CDR3 totals 14 residues. Germline CDR1 and CDR2: MNHNS and SASEGT. The CDR3 loop is CASRPTGNRYEQYF.

The CDR3 sequence: CASTGTVNTGELFF. V gene TRBV7-6 combines with J gene TRBJ2-2; the TCRdb D gene call, TRBD1, has no DNA to confirm it. Germline loops: CDR1 SGHVS, CDR2 FNYEAQ. This CDR3 is built from 14 residues.

The chain carries TRBV20-1 and TRBJ2-2; as DNA is missing, the TRBD1 call by TCRdb cannot be tested. The CDR3 is 14 amino acids. CDR1 and CDR2 from the germline V gene are DFQATT and SNEGSKA (reference sequence). The CDR3: CSALNRVMTGELFF.

V gene TRBV5-1 combines with J gene TRBJ1-1; no DNA is available, so the TRBD1 call from TCRdb remains unchecked. The CDR3 length is 15 residues. CDR1 SGHRS and CDR2 YFSETQ come from the germline V gene. The CDR3 loop reads CASSFPGQANTEAFF.

The chain recombines TRBV5-6 with TRBJ2-7; TCRdb returns TRBD1, unconfirmable since there is no DNA. The CDR3 loop spans 15 amino acids. Germline V gene data show CDR1 as SGHDT and CDR2 as YYEEEE. The CDR3 loop is CASSLQGNQDYEQYF.